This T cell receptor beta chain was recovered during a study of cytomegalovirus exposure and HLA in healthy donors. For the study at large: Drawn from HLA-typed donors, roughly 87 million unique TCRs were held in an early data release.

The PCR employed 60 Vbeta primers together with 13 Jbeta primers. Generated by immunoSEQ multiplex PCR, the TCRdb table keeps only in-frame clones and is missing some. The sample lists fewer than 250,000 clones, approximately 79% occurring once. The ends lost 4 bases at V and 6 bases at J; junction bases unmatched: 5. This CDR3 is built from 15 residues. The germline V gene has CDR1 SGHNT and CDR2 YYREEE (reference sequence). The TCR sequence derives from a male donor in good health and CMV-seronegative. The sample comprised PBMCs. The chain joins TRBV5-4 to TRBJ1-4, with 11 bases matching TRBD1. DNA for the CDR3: TGTGCCAGCAGCGCGGACAGGGGGCAATATGAAAAACTGTTTTTT. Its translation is CASSADRGQYEKLFF.